This entry lists 11 T cell receptor beta chains sequenced from one sample in a study of T cell responses to AZD1222 COVID-19 vaccine. Sequenced by immunoSEQ multiplex PCR; TCRdb stores in-frame clones only, minus some. The repertoire consists of 85,000 to 90,000 clones, with approximately 90% occurring once and the leading ten covering 5.2%. Specimen: peripheral blood, collected on day 0 of MenACWY control vaccination. Receptors originate from an adult in good health.

Worth noting for this clone: Within the sample, other DNA sequences also encode this same CDR3. The chain employs TRBV5-1 and TRBJ1-5; no definite D call. CDR3 length: 13 amino acids. Germline V gene sequence: CDR1 SGHRS, CDR2 YFSETQ. Trimming left V 2 bases short and J 7 bases short, with 10 bases between. DNA of the CDR3: TGCGCCAGCAGCTTAGAGGGAGGCCAGCCCCAGCATTTT. Translated, it gives CASSLEGGQPQHF.

This sequence joins TRBV29-1 and TRBJ2-1; 10 bases agree with TRBD2. After removal of 6 bases from V and 3 bases from J, the junction contained 14 bases not matched to a gene. The CDR3 consists of 17 residues. From germline, CDR1 is SQVTM and CDR2 ANQGSEA. The CDR3 loop reads CSVPRHLSSGGYNEQFF. For the CDR3, the DNA is TGCAGCGTCCCGAGACACCTATCTAGCGGGGGCTACAATGAGCAGTTCTTC.

The count of this clone is one. The J gene is TRBJ1-3, the V gene TRBV5-1; possibly TRBD1 for D (6 bases). From germline, CDR1 is SGHRS and CDR2 YFSETQ. This CDR3 comprises 15 residues. Trimming removed 6 bases at V and 7 bases at J, with 20 bases between. The CDR3 reads CASTRGANNGNTIYF. The CDR3 DNA reads as TGCGCCAGCACCCGGGGGGCCAACAATGGGAACACCATATATTTT.

The chain joins TRBV6-5 to TRBJ1-1; TRBD1 matches 9 bases. Germline CDR1 and CDR2: MNHEY and SVGAGI. The CDR3 covers 16 residues. The junction had 6 bases not matched to a gene; V was cut back by 0 bases and J by 4 bases. CDR3 coding DNA: TGTGCCAGCAGTTACTCGACACAGGGGGCCGCCACTGAAGCTTTCTTT. Its translation is CASSYSTQGAATEAFF.

The CDR3 coding sequence is TGTGCCACCGAGGACCGCAGGACTGAAGCTTTCTTT. Its protein product is CATEDRRTEAFF. This chain uses TRBV28 with TRBJ1-1; no definite D call. Germline V gene sequence: CDR1 MDHEN, CDR2 SYDVKM. CDR3 size: 12 residues. V was clipped by 10 bases and J by 5 bases, with 14 bases between them.

The chain links TRBV7-6 to TRBJ1-5; 7 nucleotides match TRBD1. This CDR3 region has 16 residues. CDR1 and CDR2 from the germline V gene are SGHVS and FNYEAQ. Trimming cost V 1 base and J 3 bases; bases outside gene matches: 6. The CDR3 DNA sequence: TGTGCCAGCAGCTTAGGACCGACAGGGACCAATCAGCCCCAGCATTTT. This codes for CASSLGPTGTNQPQHF.

This sequence joins TRBV11-1 and TRBJ2-1; TRBD1 matches 10 bases. The CDR3 consists of 16 residues. V lost 5 bases to trimming and J lost 0 bases; unmatched junction nucleotides: 4. Germline values: CDR1 SGHAT, CDR2 FQDESV (reference sequence). The DNA of the CDR3 is TGTGCCAGCAGCATGGGGACAGGGGCCTCCTACAATGAGCAGTTCTTC. It yields the protein CASSMGTGASYNEQFF.

CDR3 sequence (DNA): TGTGCCAGTAGTATTGCGGGACAGGGGGTTCCTGGGGCCAACGTCCTGACTTTC. This gives the protein CASSIAGQGVPGANVLTF. V gene TRBV19 combines with J gene TRBJ2-6, with 11 positions matching TRBD1. The CDR3 has 18 residues. CDR1 and CDR2 (germline): LNHDA, SQIVND (reference sequence). V lost 3 bases and J lost 2; bases outside the gene matches: 6.

This clone was seen only once. This chain connects TRBV9 to TRBJ1-4; D remains ambiguous. V lost 0 bases to trimming and J lost 8 bases, with 14 bases between them. Germline CDR1 and CDR2: SGDLS and YYNGEE. The CDR3 has 15 amino acids. DNA for the CDR3: TGTGCCAGCAGCGTAGATGAGGGAGTGGGGGAAAAACTGTTTTTT. Encoded protein: CASSVDEGVGEKLFF.

J is TRBJ1-1 and V is TRBV19; D is unclear. This CDR3 is built from 14 residues. The V end lost 0 bases, the J end lost 1 base, and 6 bases lay between the germline ends. CDR1 and CDR2 from the germline V gene are LNHDA and SQIVND (reference sequence). CDR3 protein: CASSIEGGNTEAFF. In DNA, the CDR3 is TGTGCCAGTAGTATAGAGGGCGGGAACACTGAAGCTTTCTTT.

The count of this clone is one. The chain has TRBV28 and TRBJ1-5, with D possibly being TRBD1 (6 bases). The CDR3 totals 17 residues. V lost 6 bases, J lost 1 base, and 19 bases lay in between. The germline V gene has CDR1 MDHEN and CDR2 SYDVKM. CDR3 DNA sequence: TGTGCCAGCAGAGGAGTGCAGGGGATGGGAAGCAATCAGCCCCAGCATTTT. Translating gives CASRGVQGMGSNQPQHF.